Presented here are 15 T cell receptor beta chains from one specimen sequenced in a study of T-cell reconstitution after alpha-beta-depleted transplantation in children. TCRbeta library preparation incorporated unique molecular identifiers. MiXCR was run by TCRdb on the PCR reads, yielding one entry per CDR3 protein. Here the sample spans over 200,000 distinct CDR3 sequences, roughly a tenth being singletons. Sequencing was performed on PBMCs, taken before TCRalphabeta/CD19-depleted stem cell transplant. The source of these receptors is a child under three years old with acute myeloid leukemia, due to receive a stem cell transplant.

This clonotype has at least ten counts. In nucleotides, the CDR3 is TGTGCCAGCAGTTTGCAGCCTAATTCACCCCTCCACTTT. Residues: CASSLQPNSPLHF. The genes are TRBV12-3 or TRBV12-4 and TRBJ1-6; D gene unclear. There are 13 residues in the CDR3. V lost 3 bases to trimming and J lost 6 bases, with 6 bases between them.

This clonotype was detected ten times or more. This sequence joins TRBV29-1 and TRBJ2-1; TRBD2 is a possible D gene (5 bases). V lost 7 bases to trimming and J lost 7 bases, with 17 bases between them. Germline loops: CDR1 SQVTM, CDR2 ANQGSEA. This CDR3 has 13 amino acids. The CDR3 sequence is CSAQGLGVNEQFF. The CDR3 bases are TGCAGCGCACAAGGACTGGGTGTTAATGAGCAGTTCTTC.

This clonotype was counted many times. V and J are TRBV11-2 and TRBJ2-2; D unclear. Between the trimmed V and J ends, which lost 3 bases and 4 bases, there was a span of 12 bases. Germline-derived CDR1 and CDR2 are SGHAT and FQNNGV. CDR3 length: 15 amino acids. Written as DNA, the CDR3 is TGTGCCAGCAGCTTCGAAGGGCTTTCCACCGGGGAGCTGTTTTTT. This codes for CASSFEGLSTGELFF. Full variable domain (missing parts from reference TRBV11-2 and TRBJ2-2): EAGVAQSPRYKIIEKRQSVAFWCNPISGHATLYWYQQILGQGPKLLIQFQNNGVVDDSQLPKDRFSAERLKGVDSTLKIQPAKLEDSAVYLCASSFEGLSTGELFFGEGSRLTVL.

At least ten counts were recorded for this clonotype. This chain links TRBV7-2 with TRBJ2-1; no clear D. Germline V CDR1 and CDR2: SGHTA, FQGNSA. This CDR3 has 13 amino acids. Trimming left V 6 bases short and J 0 bases short, with 6 bases between. CDR3 coding DNA: TGTGCCAGCAGTTTTAGCTCCTACAATGAGCAGTTCTTC. Encoded protein: CASSFSSYNEQFF.

Many counts were recorded for this clonotype. The gene calls are TRBV6-5 and TRBJ2-7; D gene unclear. Germline values: CDR1 MNHEY, CDR2 SVGAGI. The CDR3 totals 13 residues. The ends were cut back, 2 bases at V and 3 bases at J, with 8 bases in the middle. The CDR3 nucleotides are TGTGCCAGCAGTTACGGGGTGGACTACGAGCAGTACTTC. Translating it yields CASSYGVDYEQYF.

The table lists this clonotype with many counts. The rearrangement uses TRBV6-9 and TRBJ2-1, with a possible D match to TRBD2 (5 bases). Looked up from germline, CDR1 is MNHGY and CDR2 is SVAAGI. The V end was cut by 8 bases, the J end by 13 bases, with 12 bases between. The CDR3 runs to 10 residues. The CDR3 region has the DNA TGTGCCAGCGGCGAGGGTTTCCAGTTCTTC. This translates into CASGEGFQFF.

This clonotype has a count of ten or more. The chain combines TRBV20-1 with TRBJ1-2; D ambiguous. This CDR3 is 11 amino acids long. Germline V gene data show CDR1 as DFQATT and CDR2 as SNEGSKA (reference sequence). The V end lost 3 bases, the J end lost 4 bases, and 6 bases lay between the germline ends. The chain's CDR3 is CSASKAYGYTF. CDR3 DNA sequence: TGCAGTGCTAGCAAAGCCTATGGCTACACCTTC.

This clonotype showed up many times. The chain uses TRBV3-1 and TRBJ2-7; D remains unclear. This CDR3 has 11 residues. V shed 3 bases and J shed 3 bases, with 3 bases lying between them. Germline lookup yields CDR1 LGHDT and CDR2 YNNKEL (reference sequence). CDR3 nucleotides: TGTGCCAGCAGCCAGTACTACGAGCAGTACTTC. As protein: CASSQYYEQYF.

This clonotype was picked up many times. The chain combines TRBV7-6 with TRBJ1-1; weak D call: TRBD1 (5 bases). The CDR3 has 16 residues. The V gene lost 0 bases and the J gene lost 0 bases, with 11 bases spanning the gap. CDR1 is SGHVS and CDR2 is FNYEAQ in the germline V gene. The CDR3 bases are TGTGCCAGCAGCTTAGCCCCTGGCAGGGTGAACACTGAAGCTTTCTTT. This gives the protein CASSLAPGRVNTEAFF.

The chain is built from TRBV24-1 and TRBJ2-1, with 7 positions matching TRBD2. Germline CDR1 and CDR2: KGHDR and SFDVKD. V dropped 9 bases and J dropped 2; count of bases not matched to a gene: 6. The CDR3 is 14 residues long. CDR3 bases: TGTGCCACCGGGAGGGATGGTCCCTACAATGAGCAGTTCTTC. Its protein product is CATGRDGPYNEQFF.

This clonotype was recorded many times. The rearrangement links TRBV18 to TRBJ2-1; no firm D call. The CDR3 extends over 16 amino acids. Germline loops: CDR1 KGHSH, CDR2 LQKENI. The V end lost 2 bases, the J end lost 6 bases, and 17 bases lay between the germline ends. The CDR3 DNA sequence: TGTGCCAGCTCACCATTTACAGCCACCCTAGGCAATGAGCAGTTCTTC. It translates to CASSPFTATLGNEQFF.

Many counts were recorded for this clonotype. V gene TRBV5-1 combines with J gene TRBJ1-2; no reliable D call. Germline loops: CDR1 SGHRS, CDR2 YFSETQ. V was pared by 0 bases and J by 0 bases, with 6 bases between. This CDR3 is 14 amino acids long. The CDR3 sequence is CASSLVPANYGYTF. The CDR3 DNA reads as TGCGCCAGCAGCTTGGTCCCCGCTAACTATGGCTACACCTTC.

At least ten counts were recorded for this clonotype. The chain has TRBV5-1 and TRBJ2-1; D not resolved. The germline V and J ends were trimmed by 2 bases and 8 bases, with 14 bases remaining between them. Germline V gene data show CDR1 as SGHRS and CDR2 as YFSETQ. This CDR3 comprises 14 residues. CDR3 bases: TGCGCCAGCAGCTTCGGCGAGCCTGAGGATGAGCAGTTCTTC. Translation gives CASSFGEPEDEQFF. The full variable domain, in which reference TRBV5-1 and TRBJ2-1 provide the parts outside the CDR3, is KAGVTQTPRYLIKTRGQQVTLSCSPISGHRSVSWYQQTPGQGLQFLFEYFSETQRNKGNFPGRFSGRQFSNSRSEMNVSTLELGDSALYLCASSFGEPEDEQFFGPGTRLTVL.

The genes are TRBV30 and TRBJ1-1; no definite D call. V was shortened by 3 bases and J by 0 bases, with 14 bases between the two germline ends. CDR3 size: 15 residues. Germline V gene sequence: CDR1 GTSNPN, CDR2 SVGIG (reference sequence). The CDR3 region has the DNA TGTGCCTGGAGAAACCCCGGCAGAATGAACACTGAAGCTTTCTTT. This sequence encodes CAWRNPGRMNTEAFF.

Ten or more counts support this clonotype. The gene calls are TRBV7-2 and TRBJ1-1; D is unclear. V shed 5 bases and J shed 1 base, with 11 bases lying between them. Germline V gene sequence: CDR1 SGHTA, CDR2 FQGNSA. The CDR3 totals 14 residues. CDR3 sequence reads: CASSPGGPNTEAFF. Written as DNA, the CDR3 is TGTGCCAGCAGCCCCGGCGGACCGAACACTGAAGCTTTCTTT.